Listed below are T cell receptor beta chains from one sample, sequenced in a study of blood T cell repertoires in COVID-19. TCRdb keeps only in-frame clones here, not all; method: immunoSEQ multiplex PCR. The sample has 100,000 to 120,000 clones, 65% to 90% seen once. Sequenced input: peripheral blood. The receptors were sampled from a man aged 45 to 65 with acute or convalescent COVID-19. The CDR3 runs from the conserved cysteine through the conserved F or W. The D gene is left open where the match is weak. Rows may omit the clone size; those that give it use once, few, many or a size class.

clone size	V gene	J gene	D gene	CDR3 length	CDR3 protein	CDR3 DNA
NA	TRBV19	TRBJ2-4	TRBD2	16	CASSPGRGVVVDIQYF	TGTGCCAGTAGTCCAGGACGGGGGGTCGTTGTTGACATTCAGTACTTC
NA	TRBV13	TRBJ2-3	NA	17	CASSPGAGQTYTDTQYF	TGTGCCAGCAGCCCCGGGGCGGGACAGACATACACAGATACGCAGTATTTT
NA	TRBV7-3	TRBJ2-7	TRBD1	14	CASSLVGQGVEQYF	TGTGCCAGCAGCTTGGTGGGACAGGGTGTCGAGCAGTACTTC
once	TRBV19	TRBJ2-7	TRBD1	15	CATANTGGIIYEQYF	TGTGCCACCGCAAACACAGGGGGAATTATCTACGAGCAGTACTTC
NA	TRBV18	TRBJ2-1	NA	14	CASSPVGGPNEQFF	TGTGCCAGCTCACCCGTCGGGGGGCCAAATGAGCAGTTCTTC
NA	TRBV5-6	TRBJ1-3	NA	14	CASSLLGPGNTIYF	TGTGCCAGCAGCTTGCTGGGGCCTGGAAACACCATATATTTT
NA	TRBV11-2	TRBJ2-1	TRBD2	16	CASTLSWGTSGNEQFF	TGTGCCAGCACACTCTCTTGGGGGACTAGCGGAAATGAGCAGTTCTTC
NA	TRBV7-3	TRBJ2-1	NA	15	CASSLGYRGGNEQFF	TGTGCCAGCAGCTTAGGATACAGGGGGGGAAATGAGCAGTTCTTC
NA	TRBV9	TRBJ2-1	TRBD1	14	CASSAHPTGDEQFF	TGTGCCAGCAGCGCACACCCAACAGGGGATGAGCAGTTCTTC
once	TRBV29-1	TRBJ2-3	NA	14	CSVKGTFHTDTQYF	TGCAGCGTTAAAGGGACTTTCCACACAGATACGCAGTATTTT
NA	TRBV10-3	TRBJ1-3	NA	15	CAISESAGSGNTIYF	TGTGCCATCAGTGAGTCGGCTGGCTCTGGAAACACCATATATTTT
NA	TRBV23-1	TRBJ2-7	TRBD1	13	CASTTGGSYEQYF	TGCGCCAGCACGACAGGGGGAAGCTACGAGCAGTACTTC
NA	TRBV11-1	TRBJ2-1	NA	15	CASSFGQGLYNEQFF	TGTGCCAGCAGCTTTGGGCAGGGGTTGTACAATGAGCAGTTCTTC
NA	TRBV9	TRBJ1-3	NA	18	CASSDGVTQYALGNTIYF	TGTGCCAGCAGCGACGGGGTTACCCAATACGCTCTGGGAAACACCATATATTTT
NA	TRBV6-1	TRBJ2-3	NA	14	CASSDRVFTDTQYF	TGTGCCAGCAGTGACAGGGTGTTCACAGATACGCAGTATTTT
NA	TRBV9	TRBJ2-1	NA	18	CASSVSTPGESSYNEQFF	TGTGCCAGCAGCGTATCCACTCCAGGGGAGAGCTCCTACAATGAGCAGTTCTTC
NA	TRBV28	TRBJ2-1	TRBD1	14	CASSGTATLDEQFF	TGTGCCAGTTCCGGGACAGCGACCTTAGATGAGCAGTTCTTC
NA	TRBV19	TRBJ2-1	TRBD2	18	CASSPHRGTSGGAFEQFF	TGTGCCAGTAGTCCCCACCGGGGCACTAGCGGGGGGGCTTTTGAGCAGTTCTTC
NA	TRBV4-2	TRBJ2-3	NA	16	CASSQEIERRGDTQYF	TGTGCCAGCAGCCAAGAGATAGAACGGAGGGGAGATACGCAGTATTTT
many	TRBV7-6	TRBJ2-7	TRBD1	15	CASSSGQGRSYEQYF	TGTGCCAGCAGCTCGGGACAGGGTAGGTCCTACGAGCAGTACTTC
NA	TRBV25-1	TRBJ1-4	TRBD1	15	CASSKGTGPNEKLFF	TGTGCCAGCAGTAAAGGGACAGGGCCTAATGAAAAACTGTTTTTT
NA	TRBV28	TRBJ1-3	TRBD1	15	CASSGIGQDGNTIYF	TGTGCCAGCAGTGGGATTGGACAGGACGGAAACACCATATATTTT
NA	TRBV7-9	TRBJ1-5	TRBD1	14	CASSPGQGSQPQHF	TGTGCCAGCAGCCCCGGACAGGGGAGTCAGCCCCAGCATTTT
once	TRBV27	TRBJ2-2	NA	16	CASSPSGGWATGELFF	TGTGCCAGCAGTCCATCTGGAGGGTGGGCCACCGGGGAGCTGTTTTTT
few	TRBV6-5	TRBJ2-2	NA	15	CALSPWHLTTGELFF	TGTGCCTTATCACCGTGGCATCTTACCACCGGGGAGCTGTTTTTT
few	TRBV5-1	TRBJ1-4	NA	16	CASSSGGGFTNEKLFF	TGCGCCAGCAGCTCGGGGGGCGGTTTTACTAATGAAAAACTGTTTTTT